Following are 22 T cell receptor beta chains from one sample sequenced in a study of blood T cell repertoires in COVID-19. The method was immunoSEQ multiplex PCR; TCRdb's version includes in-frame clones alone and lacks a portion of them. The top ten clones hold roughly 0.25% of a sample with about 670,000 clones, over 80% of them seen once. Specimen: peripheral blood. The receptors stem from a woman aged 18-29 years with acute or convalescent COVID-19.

CDR3 residues: CASSFGTGKGYTF. The CDR3 coding sequence is TGCGCCAGCAGCTTTGGGACAGGGAAGGGCTACACCTTC. The chain uses TRBV5-1 and TRBJ1-2, with 9 bases fitting TRBD1. V trimming: 2 bases; J trimming: 8 bases; junction bases outside the gene matches: 4. Germline CDR1 is SGHRS and CDR2 is YFSETQ. CDR3 length: 13 amino acids.

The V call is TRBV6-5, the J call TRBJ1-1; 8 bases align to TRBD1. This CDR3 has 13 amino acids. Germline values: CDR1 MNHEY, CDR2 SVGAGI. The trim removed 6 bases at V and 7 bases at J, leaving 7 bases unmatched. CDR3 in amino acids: CASSDPTGDEAFF. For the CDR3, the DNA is TGTGCCAGCAGCGACCCGACAGGGGATGAAGCTTTCTTT.

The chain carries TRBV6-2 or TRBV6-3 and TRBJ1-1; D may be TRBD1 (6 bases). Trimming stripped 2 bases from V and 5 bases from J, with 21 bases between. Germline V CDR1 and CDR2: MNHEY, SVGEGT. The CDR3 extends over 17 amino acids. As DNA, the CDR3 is TGTGCCAGCAGTTACCGTTATCCGAGGGGGATCGGAACTGAAGCTTTCTTT. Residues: CASSYRYPRGIGTEAFF.

The DNA for the CDR3 is TGTGCCAGCAGCCACCTTGAGGAGCGGGGTCCCACAGATACGCAGTATTTT. Its translation is CASSHLEERGPTDTQYF. The chain combines TRBV3-1 (or the pseudogene TRBV3-2) with TRBJ2-3, with 7 positions matching TRBD2. Germline CDR1 reads LGHDT; CDR2 reads YNNKEL (reference sequence). The length of the CDR3 is 17 residues. The V segment lost 3 bases and the J segment 2 bases; nucleotides outside the gene matches: 11.

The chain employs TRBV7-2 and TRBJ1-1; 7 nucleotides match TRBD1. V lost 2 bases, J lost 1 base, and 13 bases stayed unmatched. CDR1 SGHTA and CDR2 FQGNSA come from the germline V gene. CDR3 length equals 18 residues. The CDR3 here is CASSLPLMTGRWNTEAFF. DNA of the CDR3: TGTGCCAGCAGCTTACCCCTAATGACAGGGAGATGGAACACTGAAGCTTTCTTT.

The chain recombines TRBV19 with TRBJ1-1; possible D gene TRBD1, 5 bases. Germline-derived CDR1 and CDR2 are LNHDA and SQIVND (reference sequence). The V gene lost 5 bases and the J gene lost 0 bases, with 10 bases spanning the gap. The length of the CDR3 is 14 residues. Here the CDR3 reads CASSVTAMNTEAFF. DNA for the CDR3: TGTGCCAGTAGTGTGACAGCGATGAACACTGAAGCTTTCTTT.

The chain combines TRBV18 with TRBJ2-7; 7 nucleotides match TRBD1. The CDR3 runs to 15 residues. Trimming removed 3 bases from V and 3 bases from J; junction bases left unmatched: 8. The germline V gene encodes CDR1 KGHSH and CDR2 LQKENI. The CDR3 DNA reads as TGTGCCAGCTCACCCGACAGGGTTGGGGACTACGAGCAGTACTTC. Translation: CASSPDRVGDYEQYF.

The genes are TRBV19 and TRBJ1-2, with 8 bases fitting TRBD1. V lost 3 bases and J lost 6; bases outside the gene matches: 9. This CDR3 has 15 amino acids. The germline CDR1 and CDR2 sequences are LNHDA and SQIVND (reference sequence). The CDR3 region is CASSIHRGRANGYTF. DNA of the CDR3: TGTGCCAGTAGTATCCACAGGGGGAGGGCCAATGGCTACACCTTC.

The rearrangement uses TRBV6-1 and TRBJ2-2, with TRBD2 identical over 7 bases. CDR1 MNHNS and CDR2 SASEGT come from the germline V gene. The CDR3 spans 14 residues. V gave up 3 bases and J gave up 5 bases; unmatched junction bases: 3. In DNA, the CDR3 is TGTGCCAGCAGTGAGGGGGGGGATACCGGGGAGCTGTTTTTT. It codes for CASSEGGDTGELFF.

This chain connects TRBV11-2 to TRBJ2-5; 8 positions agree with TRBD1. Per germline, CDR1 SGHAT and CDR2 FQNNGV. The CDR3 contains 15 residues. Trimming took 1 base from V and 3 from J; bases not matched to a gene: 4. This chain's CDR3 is CASSLGAGGKETQYF. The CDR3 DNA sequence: TGTGCCAGCAGCTTAGGTGCAGGGGGCAAAGAGACCCAGTACTTC.

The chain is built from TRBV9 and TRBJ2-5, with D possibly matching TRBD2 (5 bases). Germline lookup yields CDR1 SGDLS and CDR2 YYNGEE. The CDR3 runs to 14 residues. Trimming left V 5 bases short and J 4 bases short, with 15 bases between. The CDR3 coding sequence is TGTGCCAGCAGTGGAGAAACGGGGAGAGAGACCCAGTACTTC. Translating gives CASSGETGRETQYF.

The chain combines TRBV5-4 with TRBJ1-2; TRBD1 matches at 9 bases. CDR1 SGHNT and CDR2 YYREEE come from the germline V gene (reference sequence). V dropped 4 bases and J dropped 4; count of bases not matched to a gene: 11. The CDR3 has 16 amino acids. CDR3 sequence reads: CASSADTGGAGYGYTF. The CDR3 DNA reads TGTGCCAGCAGCGCGGATACAGGGGGCGCGGGCTATGGCTACACCTTC.

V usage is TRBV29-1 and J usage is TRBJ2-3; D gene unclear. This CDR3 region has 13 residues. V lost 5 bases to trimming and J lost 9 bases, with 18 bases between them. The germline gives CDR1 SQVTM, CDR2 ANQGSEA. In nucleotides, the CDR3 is TGCAGCGTTAAGTTCCCCCTCCTGAGGACGCAGTATTTT. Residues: CSVKFPLLRTQYF.

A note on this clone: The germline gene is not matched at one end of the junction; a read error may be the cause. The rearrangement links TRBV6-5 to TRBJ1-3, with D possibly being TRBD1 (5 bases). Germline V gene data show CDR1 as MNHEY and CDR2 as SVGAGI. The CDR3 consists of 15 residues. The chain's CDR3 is CANSWEGSSGNTIYF. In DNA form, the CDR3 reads TGTGCCAACAGTTGGGAGGGGAGCTCTGGAAACACCATATATTTT.

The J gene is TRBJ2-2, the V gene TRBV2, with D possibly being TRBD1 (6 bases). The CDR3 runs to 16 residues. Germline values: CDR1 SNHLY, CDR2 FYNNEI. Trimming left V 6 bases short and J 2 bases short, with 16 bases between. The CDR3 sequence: CASRPSGDINTGELFF. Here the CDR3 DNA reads TGTGCCAGCAGACCCTCCGGGGACATCAACACCGGGGAGCTGTTTTTT.

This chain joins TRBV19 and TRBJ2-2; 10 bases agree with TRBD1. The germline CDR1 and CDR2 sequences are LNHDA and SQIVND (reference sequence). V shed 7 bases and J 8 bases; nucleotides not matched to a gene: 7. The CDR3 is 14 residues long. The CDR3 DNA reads TGTGCCAGTAAAGGGACAGGGGAGGTAGGGGAGCTGTTTTTT. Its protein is CASKGTGEVGELFF.

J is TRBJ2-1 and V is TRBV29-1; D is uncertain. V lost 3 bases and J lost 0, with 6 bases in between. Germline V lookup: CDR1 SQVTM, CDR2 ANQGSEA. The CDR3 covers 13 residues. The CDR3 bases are TGCAGCGTTGACAAGAGCTCCTACAATGAGCAGTTCTTC. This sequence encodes CSVDKSSYNEQFF.

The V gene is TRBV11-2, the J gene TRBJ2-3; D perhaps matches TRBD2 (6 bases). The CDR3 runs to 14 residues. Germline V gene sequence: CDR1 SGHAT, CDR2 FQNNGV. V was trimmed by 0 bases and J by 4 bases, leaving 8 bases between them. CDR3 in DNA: TGTGCCAGCAGCTTAGACGGGGGTGCAGATACGCAGTATTTT. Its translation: CASSLDGGADTQYF.

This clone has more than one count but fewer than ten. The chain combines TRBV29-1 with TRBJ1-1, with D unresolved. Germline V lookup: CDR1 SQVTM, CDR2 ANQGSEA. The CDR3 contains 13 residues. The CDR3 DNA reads TGCATCTGTAGTACAGTGGCGAACACTGAAGCTTTCTTT. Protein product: CICSTVANTEAFF.

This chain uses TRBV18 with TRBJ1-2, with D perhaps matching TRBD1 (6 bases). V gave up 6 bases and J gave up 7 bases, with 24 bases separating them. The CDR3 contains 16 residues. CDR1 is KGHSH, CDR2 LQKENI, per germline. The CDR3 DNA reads TGTGCCAGCTCCCCCCTCGACAGGACCTCCGCCTCTGGCTACACCTTC. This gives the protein CASSPLDRTSASGYTF.

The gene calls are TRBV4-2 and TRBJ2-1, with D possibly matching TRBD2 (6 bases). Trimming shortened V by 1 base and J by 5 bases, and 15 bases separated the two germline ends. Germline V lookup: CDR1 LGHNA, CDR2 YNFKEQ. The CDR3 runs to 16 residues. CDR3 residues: CASSQGGRTGNNEQFF. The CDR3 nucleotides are TGTGCCAGCAGCCAAGGGGGGAGGACCGGCAACAATGAGCAGTTCTTC.

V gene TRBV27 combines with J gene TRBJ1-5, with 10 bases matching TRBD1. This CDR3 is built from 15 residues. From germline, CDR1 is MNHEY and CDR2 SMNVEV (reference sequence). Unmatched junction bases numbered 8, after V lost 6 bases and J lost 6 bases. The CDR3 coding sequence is TGTGCCAGCAGCCCCAGGGACAGGGGTTTTCAGCCCCAGCATTTT. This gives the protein CASSPRDRGFQPQHF.